Below, 5 T cell receptor beta chains from the same sample are listed, as sequenced in a study of TIL therapy for anti-PD-1-resistant metastatic lung cancer (dated by TCRdb to the early 2020s). Using bias-controlled multiplex PCR with the immunoSEQ v3 hsTCRB kit, the TCR beta CDR3 regions were amplified from genomic DNA. TCRdb carries this immuneACCESS record with in-frame sequences only. Its versions omit some clonotypes, under half of them owing to an unresolved V gene in the studies checked, with the rest unexplained. Within this sample are about 59,000 clones, with 73% of them counted one time only. About 1.8% of the sample is taken by the ten largest. The label giving this sample's time point can be read as: pre-treatment sample, taken before nivolumab and TIL therapy. The source was blood, collected at baseline. Receptors originate from a person between 25 and 80 years old with non-small cell lung cancer.

The CDR3 DNA is TGTGCCAGCAGCCTCGGCTGGGGGGACAAGGGACAGTTCTTC. This encodes CASSLGWGDKGQFF. This chain connects TRBV7-6 to TRBJ2-1; D is possibly TRBD1 or TRBD2 (6 bases each). CDR1 is SGHVS and CDR2 is FNYEAQ in the germline V gene. The V gene lost 5 bases and the J gene lost 13 bases, with 21 bases spanning the gap. The CDR3 consists of 14 residues. The whole variable domain, filled in from reference TRBV7-6 and TRBJ2-1, reads GAGVSQSPRYKVTKRGQDVALRCDPISGHVSLYWYRQALGQGPEFLTYFNYEAQQDKSGLPNDRFSAERPEGSISTLTIQRTEQRDSAMYRCASSLGWGDKGQFFGPGTRLTVL.

This clone was observed a handful of times. The chain recombines TRBV10-1 with TRBJ2-7, with D perhaps TRBD1 (6 bases). V gave up 0 bases and J gave up 3 bases, with 12 bases separating them. Germline-derived CDR1 and CDR2 are WNHNN and SYGVQD (reference sequence). The CDR3 covers 15 residues. The CDR3 DNA reads TGCGCCAGCAGTGAGTCAGGGACACCCTGCTACGAGCAGTACTTC. Protein: CASSESGTPCYEQYF.

The V gene is TRBV19, the J gene TRBJ1-1; D ambiguous. The V gene's germline CDR1 is LNHDA and CDR2 SQIVND (reference sequence). The CDR3 extends over 14 amino acids. Between the trimmed V and J ends, which lost 2 bases and 6 bases, there was a span of 13 bases. Here the CDR3 reads CASSIQEWRSEAFF. Here the CDR3 DNA reads TGTGCCAGTAGTATACAGGAGTGGAGGTCTGAAGCTTTCTTT.

The chain is built from TRBV18 and TRBJ1-2; TRBD1 matches at 7 bases. The CDR3 loop spans 16 amino acids. The junction had 10 bases not matched to a gene; V was cut back by 0 bases and J by 6 bases. Germline CDR1 and CDR2: KGHSH and LQKENI. The CDR3 protein is CASSPPLAGGKHGYTF. The CDR3 nucleotides are TGTGCCAGCTCACCACCGTTGGCAGGGGGTAAACATGGCTACACCTTC.

This chain links TRBV9 with TRBJ2-2; D possibly corresponds to TRBD2 (6 bases). The CDR3 is made up of 16 amino acids. V was trimmed by 5 bases and J by 2 bases, leaving 16 bases between them. Germline values: CDR1 SGDLS, CDR2 YYNGEE. CDR3 DNA sequence: TGTGCCAGCAGTGCTATGGCGGGATTTAACACCGGGGAGCTGTTTTTT. Residues: CASSAMAGFNTGELFF.